These 19 T cell receptor beta chains originate from one sample sequenced in a study of early T cells in non-severe SARS-CoV-2 infection. Each CDR3 protein is one row after TCRdb ran MiXCR on the 5' RACE reads. The sample consists of 100,000 to 120,000 distinct CDR3 sequences, 10% to 15% of them appearing once. The sample in question was whole blood, obtained at baseline. The receptors derive from an adult who was a healthcare worker with PCR-confirmed SARS-CoV-2 infection or an uninfected control (not recorded which).

This clonotype was counted between two and nine times. This chain joins TRBV2 and TRBJ1-5; 8 bases line up with TRBD1. The CDR3 length is 16 residues. The ends lost 4 bases at V and 2 bases at J; junction bases unmatched: 7. Germline V gene sequence: CDR1 SNHLY, CDR2 FYNNEI. The CDR3 DNA reads TGTGCCAGCAGTGCAATCAGGGGGCCGGGCAATCAGCCCCAGCATTTT. Its protein product is CASSAIRGPGNQPQHF. The full variable domain, its missing parts supplied by reference TRBV2 and TRBJ1-5, is EPEVTQTPSHQVTQMGQEVILRCVPISNHLYFYWYRQILGQKVEFLVSFYNNEISEKSEIFDDQFSVERPDGSNFTLKIRSTKLEDSAMYFCASSAIRGPGNQPQHFGDGTRLSIL.

The rearrangement links TRBV6-5 to TRBJ1-3; 7 positions agree with TRBD1. The CDR3 is made up of 15 amino acids. Trimming cost V 6 bases and J 0 bases; bases outside gene matches: 5. CDR1 and CDR2 from the germline V gene are MNHEY and SVGAGI. The CDR3 bases are TGTGCCAGCAGATTAGACAGGGCCTCTGGAAACACCATATATTTT. Protein product: CASRLDRASGNTIYF.

This clonotype was found a few times. V gene TRBV7-8 combines with J gene TRBJ2-1; D might be TRBD1 or TRBD2, each matching 5 bases. Looked up from germline, CDR1 is SGHVS and CDR2 is FQNEAQ. V lost 4 bases, J lost 4 bases, and 8 bases lay in between. The length of the CDR3 is 13 residues. As DNA, the CDR3 is TGTGCCAGCAGCTGGGGGTCTTACAATGAGCAGTTCTTC. Translation gives CASSWGSYNEQFF.

With regard to this clonotype: A much larger clonotype is one base distant, so this may be a read error. The chain employs TRBV20-1 and TRBJ2-1; the D is unclear. Per germline, CDR1 DFQATT and CDR2 SNEGSKA (reference sequence). The CDR3 is 15 amino acids. This CDR3 reads CSAIPGASSYNVQFF. The CDR3 DNA is TGCAGTGCTATCCCCGGTGCGAGCTCCTACAATGTGCAGTTCTTC.

There are a few counts of this clonotype. The chain carries TRBV28 and TRBJ1-6; D remains unclear. The germline V gene encodes CDR1 MDHEN and CDR2 SYDVKM. CDR3 length: 14 amino acids. V lost 3 bases and J 9 bases, leaving 12 bases between the germline ends. CDR3 sequence (DNA): TGTGCCAGCAGTTTGTCCGGCCCAATTTCACCCCTCCACTTT. As protein: CASSLSGPISPLHF.

The table lists this clonotype with a few counts. This rearrangement joins TRBV2 to TRBJ2-1; D perhaps matches TRBD2 (6 bases). The CDR3 contains 15 residues. The germline V and J ends were trimmed by 3 bases and 1 base, with 10 bases remaining between them. The germline V gene encodes CDR1 SNHLY and CDR2 FYNNEI. The CDR3 DNA reads TGTGCCAGCAGTGAGACTAGTTGGTCCTACAATGAGCAGTTCTTC. This sequence encodes CASSETSWSYNEQFF.

V gene TRBV6-1 combines with J gene TRBJ1-6; D gene unclear. Germline CDR1 reads MNHNS; CDR2 reads SASEGT. CDR3 length: 13 amino acids. V gave up 2 bases and J gave up 8 bases, with 7 bases separating them. DNA of the CDR3: TGTGCCAGCAGTGAAATCCAACATTCACCCCTCCACTTT. Protein product: CASSEIQHSPLHF.

There are many counts of this clonotype. V gene TRBV9 combines with J gene TRBJ1-1; 8 bases match TRBD1. CDR1 and CDR2 from the germline V gene are SGDLS and YYNGEE. J gave up 4 bases and V 3 bases, and 11 bases lay outside the gene matches. This CDR3 has 16 amino acids. The CDR3 bases are TGTGCCAGCAGCGCCCGCTCCCAGGGGGCAAGCACTGAAGCTTTCTTT. Its translation is CASSARSQGASTEAFF.

This clonotype was seen more than once but under ten times. The chain employs TRBV4-1 and TRBJ1-5, with unresolved D. Trimming stripped 1 base from V and 1 base from J, with 11 bases between. The length of the CDR3 is 16 residues. Germline V gene data show CDR1 as MGHRA and CDR2 as YSYEKL. For the CDR3, the DNA is TGCGCCAGCAGCCAAGCCAGCGACATCAGCAATCAGCCCCAGCATTTT. Encoded protein: CASSQASDISNQPQHF.

The chain has TRBV15 and TRBJ1-2, with unresolved D. The germline V and J ends were trimmed by 6 bases and 0 bases, with 8 bases remaining between them. Germline V gives CDR1 LNHNV, CDR2 YYDKDF (reference sequence). This CDR3 contains 13 residues. The CDR3 region is CATSRIANYGYTF. As DNA, the CDR3 is TGTGCCACCAGTCGAATAGCTAACTATGGCTACACCTTC.

As to this clonotype: A much bigger clone sits one base away, suggesting this may be a read error. The chain employs TRBV27 and TRBJ2-1; TRBD2 agrees at 7 bases. CDR1 and CDR2 from the germline V gene are MNHEY and SMNVEV (reference sequence). This CDR3 contains 16 residues. V gave up 3 bases and J gave up 4 bases; unmatched junction bases: 9. CDR3: CASSFRLVGGYNEQFF. In DNA form, the CDR3 reads TGTGCCAGCAGTTTTCGGCTAGTGGGAGGGTACAATGAGCAGTTCTTC.

The sample holds many counts of this clonotype. The chain employs TRBV29-1 and TRBJ1-5; 7 nucleotides match TRBD1. The V segment lost 8 bases and the J segment 0 bases; nucleotides outside the gene matches: 4. The germline V gene has CDR1 SQVTM and CDR2 ANQGSEA. CDR3 length: 13 residues. In DNA form, the CDR3 reads TGCAGCACCCGGACAGGTAGCAATCAGCCCCAGCATTTT. It yields the protein CSTRTGSNQPQHF.

The chain recombines TRBV12-1 with TRBJ2-7; the DNA was not used to check the table's D call, TRBD1. TRBV12-1 is an annotated pseudogene. The length of the CDR3 is 16 residues. CDR3 in amino acids: CASSFVRTPGSYEQYF. CDR3 nucleotides: TGTGCCAGCAGCTTTGTGAGGACCCCCGGGTCCTACGAGCAGTACTTC.

The V gene is TRBV7-2, the J gene TRBJ2-1; 9 bases map to TRBD2. Trimming removed 1 base from V and 6 bases from J; junction bases left unmatched: 7. CDR1 is SGHTA, CDR2 FQGNSA, per germline. The CDR3 totals 16 residues. The CDR3 reads CASSLEAGGLLNEQFF. The CDR3 region has the DNA TGTGCCAGCAGCTTAGAAGCGGGGGGCCTACTCAATGAGCAGTTCTTC.

The table lists this clonotype with a few counts. This chain joins TRBV20-1 and TRBJ1-1; D may be TRBD1 (6 bases). Germline V gene data show CDR1 as DFQATT and CDR2 as SNEGSKA (reference sequence). CDR3 length equals 14 residues. With 1 base removed from V and 4 bases from J, the gap between germline ends came to 13 bases. This CDR3 is CSARGSAGVTEAFF. DNA for the CDR3: TGCAGTGCTAGAGGTTCCGCAGGGGTCACTGAAGCTTTCTTT.

This clonotype has a count of ten or more. The rearrangement uses TRBV19 and TRBJ1-5; unclear D gene. Germline values: CDR1 LNHDA, CDR2 SQIVND (reference sequence). Trimming pared 4 bases from V and 4 bases from J, leaving 5 bases between. CDR3 size: 12 residues. The CDR3 DNA is TGTGCCAGTAGTACCTATAATCAGCCCCAGCATTTT. This translates into CASSTYNQPQHF.

The V call is TRBV7-2, the J call TRBJ2-1; D not certain. Trimming took 5 bases from V and 2 from J, leaving 10 bases between them. This CDR3 is built from 14 residues. Germline V gene data show CDR1 as SGHTA and CDR2 as FQGNSA. The CDR3 DNA reads TGTGCCAGCAGCGCGCTAACCCCCTACAATGAGCAGTTCTTC. It codes for CASSALTPYNEQFF. Looking up the rest from reference TRBV7-2 and TRBJ2-1 gives the full variable domain: GAGVSQSPSNKVTEKGKDVELRCDPISGHTALYWYRQSLGQGLEFLIYFQGNSAPDKSGLPSDRFSAERTGGSVSTLTIQRTQQEDSAVYLCASSALTPYNEQFFGPGTRLTVL.

The chain uses TRBV28 and TRBJ2-7, with TRBD1 matching over 9 bases. Germline-derived CDR1 and CDR2 are MDHEN and SYDVKM. J was trimmed by 5 bases and V by 4 bases; bases with no gene match: 9. The CDR3 has 15 amino acids. CDR3 region: CASSWFGTGLDEQYF. The CDR3 DNA reads as TGTGCCAGCAGTTGGTTCGGGACAGGGTTGGACGAGCAGTACTTC.

This chain joins TRBV3-1 and TRBJ1-2, with 11 bases aligning to TRBD1. This CDR3 comprises 17 residues. CDR1 is LGHDT and CDR2 is YNNKEL in the germline V gene (reference sequence). With V trimmed by 4 bases and J by 0 bases, 7 bases remained unmatched. CDR3 residues: CASSPWTGGRSNYGYTF. DNA of the CDR3: TGTGCCAGCAGCCCCTGGACAGGGGGCCGATCTAACTATGGCTACACCTTC.